The clone carrying this T cell receptor beta chain was recorded once. Its specificity is not known. Using its own MiXCR run on the 5' RACE reads, TCRdb lists one record per CDR3 protein. The table records 250,000 to 300,000 distinct CDR3 sequences, approximately 20% of them present only once. This CDR3 has 13 amino acids. Losses at the gene ends were 5 bases for V and 5 bases for J; bases not matched to a gene: 5. This sample is part of a study of CD8 T cells in ankylosing spondylitis. Study-wide findings and caveats: Disease-linked clones were reportedly significantly enriched in matched ankylosing spondylitis synovial fluid.

The rearrangement joins TRBV12-3 or TRBV12-4 to TRBJ2-5; 7 nucleotides agree with TRBD2. Sequenced: blood, either unsorted or a sorted T cell fraction (not recorded which). The sequence was obtained from a male donor with ankylosing spondylitis or in good health (not recorded which). The CDR3 sequence: CASSRWGGETQYF. The CDR3 DNA reads as TGTGCCAGCAGTCGTTGGGGGGGGGAGACCCAGTACTTC.